This TCR beta chain was sequenced in a study of T cells after yellow fever vaccination. 5'RACE template switching generated TCR cDNA, adding a universal primer site and UMIs. TCRdb re-called the 5' RACE reads through MiXCR, storing one row per CDR3 protein. The sample lists 250,000 or so distinct CDR3 sequences, 6% to 7.5% occurring once. The CDR3 consists of 16 residues. CDR1 and CDR2 from the germline V gene are SGHTA and FQGNSA. J lost 9 bases, V lost 2 bases, and 15 bases had no gene match. Ten or more counts support this clonotype. Its antigen is not identified. Notes on the study in general: On re-exposure, the response was weaker but peaked faster, at day 5 versus 15. Only a minor proportion of clonotypes was detected across both CD4 and CD8 compartments.

This specimen consisted of CD4+ T cells sorted from PBMCs, obtained 15 days after the yellow fever booster vaccination. The origin of this receptor is a man aged 25-45 years who received the YFV17D yellow fever vaccine. This chain connects TRBV7-2 to TRBJ1-1; 7 bases map to TRBD1. The CDR3, as DNA: TGTGCCAGCAGCTTAAGTCCAGGACAGGCGCCTATCAAAGCTTTCTTT. It codes for CASSLSPGQAPIKAFF.